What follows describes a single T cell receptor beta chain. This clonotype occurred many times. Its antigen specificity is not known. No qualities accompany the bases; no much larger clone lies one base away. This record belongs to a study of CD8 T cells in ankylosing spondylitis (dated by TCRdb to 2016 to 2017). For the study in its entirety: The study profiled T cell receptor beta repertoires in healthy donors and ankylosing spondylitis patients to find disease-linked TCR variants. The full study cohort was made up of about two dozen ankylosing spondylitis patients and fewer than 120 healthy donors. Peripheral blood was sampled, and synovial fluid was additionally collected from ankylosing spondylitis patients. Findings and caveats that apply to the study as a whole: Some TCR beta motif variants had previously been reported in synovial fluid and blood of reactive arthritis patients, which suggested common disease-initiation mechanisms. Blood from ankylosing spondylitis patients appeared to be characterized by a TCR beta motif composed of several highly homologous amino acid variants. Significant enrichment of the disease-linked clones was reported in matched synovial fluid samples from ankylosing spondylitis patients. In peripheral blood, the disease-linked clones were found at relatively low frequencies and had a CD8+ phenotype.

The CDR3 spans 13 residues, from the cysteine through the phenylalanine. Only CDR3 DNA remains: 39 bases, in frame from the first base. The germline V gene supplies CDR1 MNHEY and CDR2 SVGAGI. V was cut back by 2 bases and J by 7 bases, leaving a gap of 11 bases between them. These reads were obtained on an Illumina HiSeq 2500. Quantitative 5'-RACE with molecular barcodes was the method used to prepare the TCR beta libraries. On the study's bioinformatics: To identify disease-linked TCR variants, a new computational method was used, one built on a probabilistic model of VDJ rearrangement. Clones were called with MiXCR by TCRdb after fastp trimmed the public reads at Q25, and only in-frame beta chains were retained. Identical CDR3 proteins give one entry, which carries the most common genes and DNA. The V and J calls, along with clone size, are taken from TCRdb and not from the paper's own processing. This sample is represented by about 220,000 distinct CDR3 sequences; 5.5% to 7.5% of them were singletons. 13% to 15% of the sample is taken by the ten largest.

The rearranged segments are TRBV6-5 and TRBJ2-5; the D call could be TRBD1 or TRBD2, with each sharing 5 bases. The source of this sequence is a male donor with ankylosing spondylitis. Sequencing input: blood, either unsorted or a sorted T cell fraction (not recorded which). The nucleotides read TGTGCCAGCAGTTACGGGACCTCTGGGACCCAGTACTTC. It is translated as CASSYGTSGTQYF.